This T cell receptor (beta chain) was captured in a study of primary melanoma T cells and metastatic recurrence. Study as a whole: Primary melanomas here were stage T2 to T4, over 1 mm thick.

Produced via immunoSEQ multiplex PCR; TCRdb's table is partial and in-frame only. The sample comprises some 1,100 clones, less than 90% of which are singletons, and around 4% rests with the top ten. Findings and limits, study-wide: Independent of thickness, ulceration, mitotic rate and age, T-cell fraction reportedly predicted outcome.

Notes on this clone: The target antigen is unknown.

This sequence was found in a human donor with melanoma. Material: melanoma tumor tissue.

CDR3 residues: CASSPPRIMNTEAFF. CDR3 bases: TGCGCCAGCAGTCCCCCCAGGATAATGAACACTGAAGCTTTCTTT. The V and J genes are TRBV23-1 and TRBJ1-1, with no clear D. TRBV23-1 falls under the ORF class, with uncertain function. With 4 bases removed from V and 0 bases from J, the gap between germline ends came to 12 bases. The CDR3 totals 15 residues.